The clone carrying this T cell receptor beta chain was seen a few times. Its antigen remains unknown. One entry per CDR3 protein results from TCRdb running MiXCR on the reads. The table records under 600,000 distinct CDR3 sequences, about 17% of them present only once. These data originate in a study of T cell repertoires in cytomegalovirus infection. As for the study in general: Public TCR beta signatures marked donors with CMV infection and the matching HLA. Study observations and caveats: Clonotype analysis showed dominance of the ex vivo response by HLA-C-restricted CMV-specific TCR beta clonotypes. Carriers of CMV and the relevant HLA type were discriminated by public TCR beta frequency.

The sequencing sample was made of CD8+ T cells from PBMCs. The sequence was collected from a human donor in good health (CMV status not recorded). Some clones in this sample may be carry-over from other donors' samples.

The DNA of the CDR3 is TGTGCCAGCACTGAGGGACTAGCGGGAGGGCCGGACTTCTTC. This codes for CASTEGLAGGPDFF. This chain connects TRBV5-6 to TRBJ2-1; 16 nucleotides agree with TRBD2. The CDR3 extends over 14 amino acids. Germline CDR1 and CDR2: SGHDT and YYEEEE. The V gene end was trimmed by 6 bases and the J gene end by 16 bases; junction bases not matched to a gene: 10.